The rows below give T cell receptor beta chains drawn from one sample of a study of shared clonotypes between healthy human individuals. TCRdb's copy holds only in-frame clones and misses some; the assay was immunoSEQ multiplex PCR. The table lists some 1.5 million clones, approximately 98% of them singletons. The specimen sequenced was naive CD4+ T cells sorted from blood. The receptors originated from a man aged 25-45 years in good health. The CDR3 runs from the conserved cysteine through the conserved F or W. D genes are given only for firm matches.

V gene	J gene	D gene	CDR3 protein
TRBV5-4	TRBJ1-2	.	CASSLETVNYGYTF
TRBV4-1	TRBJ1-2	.	CASSQVFGNGGYTF
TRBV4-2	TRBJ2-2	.	CASSQTGTGELFF
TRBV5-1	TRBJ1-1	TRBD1	CASSLFGTGGVNTEAFF
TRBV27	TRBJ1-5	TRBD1	CASSFDRGPGQPQHF
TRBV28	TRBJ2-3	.	CASSWPGPTDTQYF
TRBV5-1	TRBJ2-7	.	CASSLVDGNYEQYF
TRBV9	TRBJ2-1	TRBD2	CASSVGPAGGMNEQFF
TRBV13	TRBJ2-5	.	CASSLRTTAFQETQYF
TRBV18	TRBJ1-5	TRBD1	CASSPLGTGSNQPQHF
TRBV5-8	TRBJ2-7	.	CASTTAGLSYEQYF
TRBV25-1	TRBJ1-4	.	CASSEGKSATNEKLFF
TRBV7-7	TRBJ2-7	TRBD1	CASSRDRDHEQYF
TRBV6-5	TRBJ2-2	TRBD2	CASRRAGGQVGELFF
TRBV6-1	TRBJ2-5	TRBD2	CASSEGLAGGTIQSTQYF
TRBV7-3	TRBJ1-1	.	CASSHFKAFF
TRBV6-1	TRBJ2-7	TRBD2	CASMRAAGESHEQYF
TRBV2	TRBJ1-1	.	CASRGTLNTEAFF
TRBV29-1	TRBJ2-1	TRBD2	CSVLRLAGLHNEQFF
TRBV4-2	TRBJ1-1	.	CASSQTDRNTEAFF
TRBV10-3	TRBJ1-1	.	CAISGGLSSEAFF
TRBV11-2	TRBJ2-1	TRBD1	CASSPLGTGRYNEQFF
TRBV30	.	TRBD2	CAWGSGRAAYEQYF
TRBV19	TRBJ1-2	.	CASSIDDTGTYGYTF
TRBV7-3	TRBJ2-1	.	CASSVYAVWDNEQFF
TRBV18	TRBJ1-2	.	CASSPLGAGADYGYTF
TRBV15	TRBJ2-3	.	CATSRHTSGVGTQYF
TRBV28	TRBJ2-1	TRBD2	CASSFIGLAGDRQFF
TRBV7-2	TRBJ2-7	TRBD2	CASRPGLAGLYEQYF
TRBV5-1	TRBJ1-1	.	CASSLRGLNTEAFF
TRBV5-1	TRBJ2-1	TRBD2	CASSFPGTNSYNEQFF
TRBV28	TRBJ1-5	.	CASSLYGGIQPQHF
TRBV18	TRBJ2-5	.	CASSRGRSRETQYF
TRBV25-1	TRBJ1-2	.	CASRDGAGYGYTF
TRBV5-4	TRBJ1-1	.	CASSLDSMNTEAFF